Listed below are T cell receptor beta chains from one sample, sequenced in a study of cytomegalovirus exposure and HLA in healthy donors. Profiling relied on immunoSEQ multiplex PCR, and the TCRdb table lists in-frame clones only, not all of them. Found here are 170,000 or so clones, roughly 90% of them singletons; the top ten hold just under 2%. Sequenced input: PBMCs. Source of these receptors: a woman in her late teens or twenties in good health and CMV-seronegative. Both conserved end residues are part of each CDR3. Fields, in order: V gene, clone size, D gene, J gene, CDR3 protein, CDR3 DNA. The D gene is left open where the match is weak. Only part of the rows carry a size: once, few, many, or a class if the clone is expanded.

v_gene: TRBV7-2; abundance: .; d_gene: .; j_gene: TRBJ2-3; CDR3aa: CASSLVGPSGLDTQYF; CDR3nt: TGTGCCAGCAGCTTAGTCGGTCCGAGCGGCTTAGATACGCAGTATTTT
v_gene: TRBV28; abundance: .; d_gene: .; j_gene: TRBJ1-3; CDR3aa: CASSSPGISGNTIYF; CDR3nt: TGTGCCAGCAGTTCCCCGGGTATCTCTGGAAACACCATATATTTT
v_gene: TRBV30; abundance: .; d_gene: .; j_gene: TRBJ2-2; CDR3aa: CAWNVREDGELFF; CDR3nt: TGTGCCTGGAACGTCAGGGAAGACGGGGAGCTGTTTTTT
v_gene: TRBV19; abundance: .; d_gene: .; j_gene: TRBJ1-4; CDR3aa: CASSPPGSSTNEKLFF; CDR3nt: TGTGCCAGTAGTCCTCCGGGTTCCTCAACTAATGAAAAACTGTTTTTT
v_gene: TRBV6-4; abundance: once; d_gene: TRBD1; j_gene: TRBJ1-1; CDR3aa: CASRAPLRVVDRALCRAFF; CDR3nt: TGTGCCAGCAGAGCTCCTCTAAGAGTAGTCGACAGGGCCCTTTGTAGAGCTTTCTTT
v_gene: TRBV7-2; abundance: .; d_gene: TRBD1; j_gene: TRBJ2-3; CDR3aa: CASSTSGQFTDTQYF; CDR3nt: TGTGCCAGCAGCACCTCGGGACAGTTCACAGATACGCAGTATTTT
v_gene: TRBV11-1; abundance: .; d_gene: TRBD2; j_gene: TRBJ2-3; CDR3aa: CASSFGLAGGTDTQYF; CDR3nt: TGTGCCAGCAGCTTCGGACTAGCGGGAGGCACAGATACGCAGTATTTT
v_gene: TRBV7-2; abundance: few; d_gene: .; j_gene: TRBJ1-5; CDR3aa: CASSFEENQPQHF; CDR3nt: TGTGCCAGCAGCTTTGAGGAGAATCAGCCCCAGCATTTT
v_gene: TRBV4-1; abundance: .; d_gene: TRBD2; j_gene: TRBJ2-3; CDR3aa: CASSRILAGVVDTQYF; CDR3nt: TGCGCCAGCAGCCGAATACTAGCGGGAGTCGTAGATACGCAGTATTTT
v_gene: TRBV7-9; abundance: .; d_gene: .; j_gene: TRBJ2-7; CDR3aa: CASSRGASYEQYF; CDR3nt: TGTGCCAGCAGCCGGGGGGCCTCCTACGAGCAGTACTTC
v_gene: TRBV28; abundance: .; d_gene: TRBD1; j_gene: TRBJ1-2; CDR3aa: CASSSSGTGSGYTF; CDR3nt: TGTGCCAGCAGTTCTTCCGGGACAGGGAGCGGCTACACCTTC
v_gene: TRBV18; abundance: .; d_gene: .; j_gene: TRBJ1-2; CDR3aa: CASSPTSGIRGKRGYTF; CDR3nt: TGTGCCAGCTCACCTACGTCGGGTATTCGGGGGAAAAGGGGCTACACCTTC
v_gene: TRBV6-7; abundance: .; d_gene: .; j_gene: TRBJ2-5; CDR3aa: CASSYGTAGQETQYF; CDR3nt: TGTGCCAGCAGTTACGGGACAGCGGGTCAAGAGACCCAGTACTTC
v_gene: TRBV30; abundance: .; d_gene: .; j_gene: TRBJ1-2; CDR3aa: CAWSELRTNDYTF; CDR3nt: TGTGCCTGGAGTGAATTAAGGACAAACGACTACACCTTC
v_gene: TRBV10-2; abundance: .; d_gene: .; j_gene: TRBJ2-7; CDR3aa: CASSERGVDEQYF; CDR3nt: TGCGCCAGCAGTGAACGCGGGGTAGACGAGCAGTACTTC
v_gene: TRBV4-2; abundance: .; d_gene: .; j_gene: TRBJ2-5; CDR3aa: CASSQDQAGTPETQYF; CDR3nt: TGTGCCAGCAGCCAAGATCAGGCGGGGACCCCAGAGACCCAGTACTTC
v_gene: TRBV18; abundance: once; d_gene: TRBD2; j_gene: TRBJ2-6; CDR3aa: CASSPPSSGGVFWANVLTF; CDR3nt: TGTGCCAGCTCACCACCGTCTAGCGGGGGGGTGTTTTGGGCCAACGTCCTGACTTTC
v_gene: TRBV7-2; abundance: .; d_gene: TRBD1; j_gene: TRBJ2-7; CDR3aa: CASSDRGTYEQYF; CDR3nt: TGTGCCAGCAGCGACAGGGGGACCTACGAGCAGTACTTC
v_gene: TRBV5-1; abundance: .; d_gene: .; j_gene: TRBJ2-2; CDR3aa: CASTPHQIVTGELFF; CDR3nt: TGCGCCAGCACCCCCCACCAAATAGTTACCGGGGAGCTGTTTTTT
v_gene: TRBV27; abundance: .; d_gene: .; j_gene: TRBJ1-2; CDR3aa: CASSLFQGVDYGYTF; CDR3nt: TGTGCCAGCAGTTTGTTTCAGGGCGTGGACTATGGCTACACCTTC
v_gene: TRBV6-6; abundance: .; d_gene: .; j_gene: TRBJ2-1; CDR3aa: CASSPEVRGEQFF; CDR3nt: TGTGCCAGCAGCCCCGAGGTCAGGGGTGAGCAGTTCTTC
v_gene: TRBV19; abundance: .; d_gene: .; j_gene: TRBJ1-4; CDR3aa: CASSIIGGARREKLFF; CDR3nt: TGTGCCAGTAGTATAATTGGGGGGGCCAGGCGGGAAAAACTGTTTTTT
v_gene: TRBV4-1; abundance: .; d_gene: TRBD2; j_gene: TRBJ2-1; CDR3aa: CASSQEPAGGIDEQFF; CDR3nt: TGCGCCAGCAGCCAAGAACCAGCGGGGGGTATCGATGAGCAGTTCTTC
v_gene: TRBV28; abundance: .; d_gene: TRBD1; j_gene: TRBJ2-7; CDR3aa: CASSTAGTASYEQYF; CDR3nt: TGTGCCAGCAGTACCGCCGGGACAGCTTCCTACGAGCAGTACTTC
v_gene: TRBV11-2; abundance: .; d_gene: TRBD1; j_gene: TRBJ1-4; CDR3aa: CASSWGQDNEKLFF; CDR3nt: TGTGCCAGCAGCTGGGGACAGGACAATGAAAAACTGTTTTTT
v_gene: TRBV6-1; abundance: .; d_gene: .; j_gene: TRBJ2-7; CDR3aa: CASSEAGGTEQYF; CDR3nt: TGTGCCAGCAGTGAAGCGGGCGGGACCGAGCAGTACTTC
v_gene: TRBV7-9; abundance: .; d_gene: .; j_gene: TRBJ1-6; CDR3aa: CSSSLALGSLHF; CDR3nt: TGTTCCAGCAGCTTAGCACTAGGGTCCCTCCACTTT
v_gene: TRBV28; abundance: .; d_gene: TRBD1; j_gene: TRBJ2-3; CDR3aa: CASKETKGQGYTDTQYF; CDR3nt: TGTGCCAGCAAGGAAACCAAAGGACAGGGCTACACAGATACGCAGTATTTT
v_gene: TRBV30; abundance: .; d_gene: TRBD1; j_gene: TRBJ1-1; CDR3aa: CAWSDRRQGGTEAFF; CDR3nt: TGTGCCTGGAGTGACCGAAGACAGGGAGGAACTGAAGCTTTCTTT
v_gene: TRBV7-2; abundance: .; d_gene: .; j_gene: TRBJ2-6; CDR3aa: CASISGTKANVLTF; CDR3nt: TGTGCCAGCATATCAGGTACAAAGGCCAACGTCCTGACTTTC
v_gene: TRBV5-4; abundance: .; d_gene: TRBD1; j_gene: TRBJ1-2; CDR3aa: CASSPARGETNYGYTF; CDR3nt: TGTGCCAGCAGTCCCGCCAGGGGGGAAACCAACTATGGCTACACCTTC
v_gene: TRBV2; abundance: .; d_gene: TRBD1; j_gene: TRBJ1-5; CDR3aa: CASSEADGQVQPQHF; CDR3nt: TGTGCCAGCAGTGAAGCAGACGGACAGGTTCAGCCCCAGCATTTT
v_gene: TRBV19; abundance: .; d_gene: .; j_gene: TRBJ2-5; CDR3aa: CASSSGETQYF; CDR3nt: TGTGCCAGTAGTAGCGGGGAGACCCAGTACTTC
v_gene: TRBV12-5; abundance: .; d_gene: .; j_gene: TRBJ1-1; CDR3aa: CASGQSWGMNTEAFF; CDR3nt: TGTGCTAGTGGTCAATCATGGGGCATGAACACTGAAGCTTTCTTT
v_gene: TRBV2; abundance: .; d_gene: .; j_gene: TRBJ1-1; CDR3aa: CASSLRDTEAFF; CDR3nt: TGTGCCAGCAGCCTCAGGGACACTGAAGCTTTCTTT
v_gene: TRBV18; abundance: .; d_gene: .; j_gene: TRBJ2-3; CDR3aa: CASSPQGVGGTDTQYF; CDR3nt: TGTGCCAGCTCACCGCAGGGGGTAGGAGGGACAGATACGCAGTATTTT
v_gene: TRBV5-1; abundance: .; d_gene: .; j_gene: TRBJ2-1; CDR3aa: CASSEYNEQFF; CDR3nt: TGCGCCAGCTCGGAGTACAATGAGCAGTTCTTC
v_gene: TRBV19; abundance: few; d_gene: TRBD1; j_gene: TRBJ1-1; CDR3aa: CASREARDRAEAFF; CDR3nt: TGTGCCAGTAGGGAGGCCCGGGACAGGGCTGAAGCTTTCTTT
v_gene: TRBV6-5; abundance: .; d_gene: TRBD2; j_gene: TRBJ2-7; CDR3aa: CASTPLGRGGYEQYF; CDR3nt: TGTGCCAGCACTCCCCTCGGACGGGGGGGCTACGAGCAGTACTTC
v_gene: TRBV14; abundance: .; d_gene: TRBD1; j_gene: TRBJ1-1; CDR3aa: CASSPPGQGLANTEAFF; CDR3nt: TGTGCCAGCAGCCCTCCGGGACAGGGGTTGGCGAACACTGAAGCTTTCTTT
v_gene: TRBV10-2; abundance: .; d_gene: .; j_gene: TRBJ1-5; CDR3aa: CASSAYRQSNQPQHF; CDR3nt: TGCGCCAGCAGCGCATACCGACAGAGCAATCAGCCCCAGCATTTT
v_gene: TRBV27; abundance: .; d_gene: .; j_gene: TRBJ2-7; CDR3aa: CASSRASEVGEQYF; CDR3nt: TGTGCCAGCAGTCGCGCTTCGGAGGTGGGAGAGCAGTACTTC
v_gene: TRBV19; abundance: once; d_gene: .; j_gene: TRBJ2-1; CDR3aa: CASSIDGSSSYNEQFF; CDR3nt: TGTGCCAGTAGTATAGATGGTTCCAGCTCCTACAATGAGCAGTTCTTC
v_gene: TRBV5-4; abundance: once; d_gene: TRBD1; j_gene: TRBJ2-1; CDR3aa: CASSPVGQGAYNEQFF; CDR3nt: TGTGCCAGCAGCCCCGTGGGGCAGGGGGCCTACAATGAGCAGTTCTTC
v_gene: TRBV28; abundance: .; d_gene: .; j_gene: TRBJ2-1; CDR3aa: CASSFRPTLGVNEQFF; CDR3nt: TGTGCCAGCAGTTTTAGGCCGACCCTAGGGGTCAATGAGCAGTTCTTC
v_gene: TRBV5-6; abundance: .; d_gene: TRBD1; j_gene: TRBJ2-2; CDR3aa: CASSSGTGWELFF; CDR3nt: TGTGCCAGCAGCTCCGGGACAGGGTGGGAGCTGTTTTTT
v_gene: TRBV9; abundance: .; d_gene: TRBD1; j_gene: TRBJ2-7; CDR3aa: CASSITGGFSYEQYF; CDR3nt: TGTGCCAGCAGCATAACAGGGGGCTTTTCCTACGAGCAGTACTTC
v_gene: TRBV27; abundance: .; d_gene: .; j_gene: TRBJ1-6; CDR3aa: CASSYEDRPNSPLHF; CDR3nt: TGTGCCAGCAGTTACGAAGACAGGCCTAATTCACCCCTCCACTTT
v_gene: TRBV6-6; abundance: .; d_gene: TRBD2; j_gene: TRBJ2-5; CDR3aa: CASSPASGTYQETQYF; CDR3nt: TGTGCCAGCAGCCCAGCTAGCGGGACCTACCAAGAGACCCAGTACTTC
v_gene: TRBV7-9; abundance: once; d_gene: .; j_gene: TRBJ2-7; CDR3aa: CSSSLGPVPEQYF; CDR3nt: TGTTCCAGCAGCTTGGGGCCTGTCCCCGAGCAGTACTTC
v_gene: TRBV7-6; abundance: .; d_gene: .; j_gene: TRBJ1-1; CDR3aa: CASSLGQGLANTEAFF; CDR3nt: TGTGCCAGCAGCTTAGGCCAGGGACTCGCAAACACTGAAGCTTTCTTT
v_gene: TRBV30; abundance: .; d_gene: .; j_gene: TRBJ1-6; CDR3aa: CACHPDYRPHASPLHF; CDR3nt: TGTGCCTGTCACCCGGACTACAGGCCACATGCTTCACCCCTCCACTTT
v_gene: TRBV6-5; abundance: .; d_gene: .; j_gene: TRBJ2-2; CDR3aa: CASSYSLVGGELFF; CDR3nt: TGTGCCAGCAGTTACTCTCTAGTAGGCGGGGAGCTGTTTTTT